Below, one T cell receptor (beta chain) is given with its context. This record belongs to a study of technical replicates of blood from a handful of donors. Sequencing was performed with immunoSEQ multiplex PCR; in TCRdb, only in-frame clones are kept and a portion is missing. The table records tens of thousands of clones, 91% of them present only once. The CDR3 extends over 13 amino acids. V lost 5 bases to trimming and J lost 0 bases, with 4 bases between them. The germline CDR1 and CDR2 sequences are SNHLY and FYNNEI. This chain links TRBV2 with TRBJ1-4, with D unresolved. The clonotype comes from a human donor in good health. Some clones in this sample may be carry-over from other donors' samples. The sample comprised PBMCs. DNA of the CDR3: TGTGCCAGCAGTACGGCAACTAATGAAAAACTGTTTTTT. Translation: CASSTATNEKLFF.